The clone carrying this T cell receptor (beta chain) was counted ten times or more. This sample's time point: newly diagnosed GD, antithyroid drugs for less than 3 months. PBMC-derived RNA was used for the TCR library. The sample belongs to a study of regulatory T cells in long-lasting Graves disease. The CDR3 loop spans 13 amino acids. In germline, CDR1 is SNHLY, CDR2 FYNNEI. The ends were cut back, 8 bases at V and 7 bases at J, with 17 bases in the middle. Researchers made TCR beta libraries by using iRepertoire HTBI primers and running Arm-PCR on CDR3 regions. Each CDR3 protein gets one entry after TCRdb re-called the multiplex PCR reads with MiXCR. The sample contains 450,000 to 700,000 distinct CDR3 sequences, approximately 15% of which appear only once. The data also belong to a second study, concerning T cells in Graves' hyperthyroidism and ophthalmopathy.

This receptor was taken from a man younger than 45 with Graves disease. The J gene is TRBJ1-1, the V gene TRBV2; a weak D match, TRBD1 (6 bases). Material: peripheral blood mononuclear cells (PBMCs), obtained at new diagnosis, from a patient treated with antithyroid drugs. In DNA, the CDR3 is TGTGCCAGCTCTCCGAGGGGAGGGGGTGAAGCTTTCTTT. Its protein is CASSPRGGGEAFF.